This T cell receptor beta chain was sequenced during a study of T-cell reconstitution after alpha-beta-depleted transplantation in children. Unique molecular identifiers were used to barcode this TCRbeta library. A single record per CDR3 protein comes from TCRdb applying MiXCR to the PCR reads. The sample lists roughly 400,000 distinct CDR3 sequences, about 20% occurring once. With respect to this clonotype: The conserved final phenylalanine or tryptophan is absent from the CDR3, which likely points to a read error.

Germline V CDR1 and CDR2: SGHAT, FQNNGV. This CDR3 is 13 amino acids long. Between the trimmed V and J ends, which lost 8 bases and 1 base, there was a span of 11 bases. The source material was PBMCs from the stem cell graft donor, sampled from the stem cell graft. This chain links TRBV11-2 with TRBJ1-1; no reliable D call. The clonotype was recovered from a human donor who donated a stem cell graft to a child with acute myeloid leukemia. In nucleotides, the CDR3 is TGTGCCAGCTCCCGGGTGGGGAACACTGAAGCTTTCTAT. Residues: CASSRVGNTEAFY.